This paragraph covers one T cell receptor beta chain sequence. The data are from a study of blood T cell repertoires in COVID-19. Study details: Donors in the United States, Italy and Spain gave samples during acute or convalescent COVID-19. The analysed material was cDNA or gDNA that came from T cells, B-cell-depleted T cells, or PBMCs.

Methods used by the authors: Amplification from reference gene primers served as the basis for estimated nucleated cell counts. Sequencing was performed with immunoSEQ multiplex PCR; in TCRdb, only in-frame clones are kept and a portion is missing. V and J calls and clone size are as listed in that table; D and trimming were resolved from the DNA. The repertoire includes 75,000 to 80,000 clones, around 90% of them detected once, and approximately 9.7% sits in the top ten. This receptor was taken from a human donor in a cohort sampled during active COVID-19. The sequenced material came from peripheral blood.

The CDR3 coding sequence is TGTGCCAGCAGCCAAGTTATCGACAGGGTAACAGATACGCAGTATTTT. Translating gives CASSQVIDRVTDTQYF. The chain joins TRBV3-1 (or the pseudogene TRBV3-2) to TRBJ2-3; 7 bases are shared with TRBD1. The J segment lost 3 bases and the V segment lost 1 base, leaving 7 bases of the junction unmatched. CDR3 length: 16 amino acids. Germline CDR1 reads LGHDT; CDR2 reads YNNKEL (reference sequence).